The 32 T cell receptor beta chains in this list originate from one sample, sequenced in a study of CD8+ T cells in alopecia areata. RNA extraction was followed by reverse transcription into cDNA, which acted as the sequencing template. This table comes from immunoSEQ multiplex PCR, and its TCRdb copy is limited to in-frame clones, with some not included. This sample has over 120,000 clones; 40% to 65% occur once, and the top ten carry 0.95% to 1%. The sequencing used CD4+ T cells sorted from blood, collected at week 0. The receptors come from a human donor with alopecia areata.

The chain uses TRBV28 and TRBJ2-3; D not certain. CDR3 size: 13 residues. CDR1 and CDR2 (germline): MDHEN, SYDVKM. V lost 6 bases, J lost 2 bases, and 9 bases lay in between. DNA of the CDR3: TGTGCCAGCAGCCCACATCCCACAGATACGCAGTATTTT. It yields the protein CASSPHPTDTQYF.

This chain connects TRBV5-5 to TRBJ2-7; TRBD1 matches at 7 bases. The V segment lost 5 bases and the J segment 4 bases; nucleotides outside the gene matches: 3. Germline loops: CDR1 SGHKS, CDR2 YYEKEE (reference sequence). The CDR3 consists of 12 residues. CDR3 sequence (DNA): TGTGCCAGCAGTTTACAGGGGTACGAGCAGTACTTC. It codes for CASSLQGYEQYF.

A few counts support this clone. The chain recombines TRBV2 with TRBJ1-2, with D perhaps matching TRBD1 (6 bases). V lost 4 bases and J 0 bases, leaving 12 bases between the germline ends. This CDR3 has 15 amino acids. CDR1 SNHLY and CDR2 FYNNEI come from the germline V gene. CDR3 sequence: CASSGYGTSNYGYTF. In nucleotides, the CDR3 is TGTGCCAGCAGTGGGTATGGGACATCTAACTATGGCTACACCTTC.

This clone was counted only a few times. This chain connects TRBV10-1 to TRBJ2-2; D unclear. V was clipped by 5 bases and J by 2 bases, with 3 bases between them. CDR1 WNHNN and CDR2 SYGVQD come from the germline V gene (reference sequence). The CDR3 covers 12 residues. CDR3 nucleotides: TGCGCCAGCAGTACCAACACCGGGGAGCTGTTTTTT. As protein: CASSTNTGELFF.

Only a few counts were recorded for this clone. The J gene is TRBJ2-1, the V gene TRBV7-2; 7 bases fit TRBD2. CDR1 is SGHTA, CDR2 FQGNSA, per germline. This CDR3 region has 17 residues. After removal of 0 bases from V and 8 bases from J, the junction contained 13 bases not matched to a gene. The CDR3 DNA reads TGTGCCAGCAGCTTAGCGGGGACCGGGACTATGGGCGATGAGCAGTTCTTC. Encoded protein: CASSLAGTGTMGDEQFF.

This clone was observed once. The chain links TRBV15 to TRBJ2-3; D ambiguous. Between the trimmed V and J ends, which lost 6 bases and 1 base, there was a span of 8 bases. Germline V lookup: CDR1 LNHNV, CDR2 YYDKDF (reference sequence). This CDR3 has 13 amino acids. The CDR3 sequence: CATRTRGTDTQYF. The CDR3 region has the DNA TGTGCCACCAGGACCCGGGGCACAGATACGCAGTATTTT.

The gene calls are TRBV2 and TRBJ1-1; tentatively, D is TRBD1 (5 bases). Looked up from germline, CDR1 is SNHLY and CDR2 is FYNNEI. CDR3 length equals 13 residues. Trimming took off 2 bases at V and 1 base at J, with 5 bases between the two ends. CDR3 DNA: TGTGCCAGCAGTGAACAGGGGAACACTGAAGCTTTCTTT. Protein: CASSEQGNTEAFF.

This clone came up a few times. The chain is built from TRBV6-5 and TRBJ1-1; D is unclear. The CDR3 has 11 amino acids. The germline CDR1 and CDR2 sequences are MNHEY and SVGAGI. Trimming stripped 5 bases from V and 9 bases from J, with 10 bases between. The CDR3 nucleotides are TGTGCCAGCAGTACCTCGTCGCAAGCTTTCTTT. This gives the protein CASSTSSQAFF.

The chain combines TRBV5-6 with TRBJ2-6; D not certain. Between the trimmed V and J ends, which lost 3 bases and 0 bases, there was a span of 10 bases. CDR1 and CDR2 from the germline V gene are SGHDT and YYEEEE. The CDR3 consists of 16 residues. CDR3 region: CASSWLGNSGANVLTF. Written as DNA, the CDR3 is TGTGCCAGCAGCTGGCTTGGGAACTCTGGGGCCAACGTCCTGACTTTC.

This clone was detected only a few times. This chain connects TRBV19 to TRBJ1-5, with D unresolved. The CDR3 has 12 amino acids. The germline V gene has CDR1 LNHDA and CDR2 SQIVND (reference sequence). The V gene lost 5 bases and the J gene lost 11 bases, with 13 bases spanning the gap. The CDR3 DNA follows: TGTGCCAGTAGTGACCATGGTTTAGCCCAGCATTTT. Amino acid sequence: CASSDHGLAQHF.

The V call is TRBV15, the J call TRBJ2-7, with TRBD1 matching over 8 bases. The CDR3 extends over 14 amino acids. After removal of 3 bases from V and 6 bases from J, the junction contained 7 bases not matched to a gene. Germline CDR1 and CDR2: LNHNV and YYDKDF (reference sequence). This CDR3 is CATSSGDRLAEQYF. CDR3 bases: TGTGCCACCAGCAGTGGGGACAGGCTGGCCGAGCAGTACTTC. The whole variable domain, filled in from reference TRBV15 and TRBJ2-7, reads DAMVIQNPRYQVTQFGKPVTLSCSQTLNHNVMYWYQQKSSQAPKLLFHYYDKDFNNEADTPDNFQSRRPNTSFCFLDIRSPGLGDTAMYLCATSSGDRLAEQYFGPGTRLTVT.

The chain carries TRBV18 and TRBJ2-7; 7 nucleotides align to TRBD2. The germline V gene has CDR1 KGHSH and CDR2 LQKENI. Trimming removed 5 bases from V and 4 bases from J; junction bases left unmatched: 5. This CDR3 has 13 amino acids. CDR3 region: CASSYSGGYEQYF. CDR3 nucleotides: TGTGCCAGCTCATACTCCGGGGGGTACGAGCAGTACTTC.

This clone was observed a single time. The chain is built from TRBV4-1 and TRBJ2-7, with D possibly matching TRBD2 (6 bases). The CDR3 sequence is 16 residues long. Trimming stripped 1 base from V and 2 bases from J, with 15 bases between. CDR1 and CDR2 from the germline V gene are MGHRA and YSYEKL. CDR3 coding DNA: TGCGCCAGCAGCCAAGGGGGGTGGAGGGACCCCTACGAGCAGTACTTC. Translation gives CASSQGGWRDPYEQYF.

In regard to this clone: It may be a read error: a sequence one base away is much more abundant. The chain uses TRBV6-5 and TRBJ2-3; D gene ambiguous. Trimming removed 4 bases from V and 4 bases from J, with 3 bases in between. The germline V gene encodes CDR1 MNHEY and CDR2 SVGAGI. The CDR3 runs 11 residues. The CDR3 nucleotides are TGTGCCAGCAGTTTAGCAGATACGCAGTATTTT. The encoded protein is CASSLADTQYF.

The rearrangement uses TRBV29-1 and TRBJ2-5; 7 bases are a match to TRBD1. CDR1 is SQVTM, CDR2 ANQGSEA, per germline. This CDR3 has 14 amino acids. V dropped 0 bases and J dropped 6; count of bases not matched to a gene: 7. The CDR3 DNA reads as TGCAGCGTTGAAGATCCGACAGGGACGAAGACCCAGTACTTC. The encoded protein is CSVEDPTGTKTQYF.

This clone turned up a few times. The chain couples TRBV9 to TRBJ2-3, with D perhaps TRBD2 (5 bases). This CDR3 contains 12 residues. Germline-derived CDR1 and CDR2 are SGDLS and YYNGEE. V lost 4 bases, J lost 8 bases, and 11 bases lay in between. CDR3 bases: TGTGCCAGCAGCACACTAGAGACTACGCAGTATTTT. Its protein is CASSTLETTQYF.

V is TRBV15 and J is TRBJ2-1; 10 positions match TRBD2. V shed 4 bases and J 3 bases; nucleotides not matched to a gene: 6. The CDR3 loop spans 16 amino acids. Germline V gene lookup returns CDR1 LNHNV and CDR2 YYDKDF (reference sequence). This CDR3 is CATSIGRTSGYNEQFF. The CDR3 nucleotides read TGTGCCACCAGCATTGGCCGGACTAGCGGCTACAATGAGCAGTTCTTC.

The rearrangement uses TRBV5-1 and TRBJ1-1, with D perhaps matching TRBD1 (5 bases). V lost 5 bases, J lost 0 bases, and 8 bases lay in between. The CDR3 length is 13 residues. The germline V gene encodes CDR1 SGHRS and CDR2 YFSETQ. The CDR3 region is CASRQGLNTEAFF. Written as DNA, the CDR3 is TGCGCCAGCAGGCAGGGACTGAACACTGAAGCTTTCTTT.

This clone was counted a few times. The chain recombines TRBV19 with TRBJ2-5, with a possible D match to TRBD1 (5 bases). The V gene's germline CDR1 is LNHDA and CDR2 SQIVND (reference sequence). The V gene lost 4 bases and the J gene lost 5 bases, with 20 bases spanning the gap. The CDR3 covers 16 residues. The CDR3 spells CASSTYHWGPGETQYF. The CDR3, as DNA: TGTGCCAGTAGTACCTACCACTGGGGCCCTGGGGAGACCCAGTACTTC.

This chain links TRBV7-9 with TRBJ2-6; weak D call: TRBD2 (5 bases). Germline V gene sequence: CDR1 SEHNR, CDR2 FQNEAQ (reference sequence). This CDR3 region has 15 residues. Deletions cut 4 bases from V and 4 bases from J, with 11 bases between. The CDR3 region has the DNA TGTGCCAGCAGCTCTCGGGGTGCAGGGGCCAACGTCCTGACTTTC. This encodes CASSSRGAGANVLTF.

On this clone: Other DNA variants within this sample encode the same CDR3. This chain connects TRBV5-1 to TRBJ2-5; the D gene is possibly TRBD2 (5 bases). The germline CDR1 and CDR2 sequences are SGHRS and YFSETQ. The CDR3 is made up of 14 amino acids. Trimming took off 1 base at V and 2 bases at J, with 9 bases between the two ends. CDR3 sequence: CASSLSGNQETQYF. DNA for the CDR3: TGCGCCAGCAGCTTGTCGGGGAATCAAGAGACCCAGTACTTC.

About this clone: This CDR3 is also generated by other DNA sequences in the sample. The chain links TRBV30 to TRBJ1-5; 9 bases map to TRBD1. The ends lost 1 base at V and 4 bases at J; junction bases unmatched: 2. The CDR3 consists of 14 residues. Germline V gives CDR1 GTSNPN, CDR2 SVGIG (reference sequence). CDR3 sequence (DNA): TGTGCCTGGAGTGGTGGACAGGGGAATCAGCCCCAGCATTTT. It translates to CAWSGGQGNQPQHF.

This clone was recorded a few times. The CDR3 here is CASSSSRDTGEAFF. The CDR3 coding sequence is TGTGCCAGCAGCTCCAGCAGGGATACTGGTGAAGCTTTCTTT. This chain connects TRBV7-3 to TRBJ1-1, with D possibly TRBD1 on 5 matching bases. CDR1 is SGHTA, CDR2 FQGTGA, per germline. V dropped 4 bases and J dropped 7 bases, with 16 bases sitting between them. The CDR3 has 14 residues.

DNA of the CDR3: TGTGCCAGCAGAAGCCAATTGGACAATGAGCAGTTCTTC. Its protein product is CASRSQLDNEQFF. The V and J genes are TRBV5-4 and TRBJ2-1; D is uncertain. The V end was cut by 5 bases, the J end by 5 bases, with 11 bases between. Germline values: CDR1 SGHNT, CDR2 YYREEE (reference sequence). The CDR3 totals 13 residues. The whole variable domain, remainder taken from reference TRBV5-4 and TRBJ2-1, is ETGVTQSPTHLIKTRGQQVTLRCSSQSGHNTVSWYQQALGQGPQFIFQYYREEENGRGNFPPRFSGLQFPNYSSELNVNALELDDSALYLCASRSQLDNEQFFGPGTRLTVL.

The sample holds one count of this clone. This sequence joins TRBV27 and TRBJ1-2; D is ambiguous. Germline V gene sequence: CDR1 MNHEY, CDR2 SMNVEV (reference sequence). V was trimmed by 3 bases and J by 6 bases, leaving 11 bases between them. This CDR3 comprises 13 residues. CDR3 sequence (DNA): TGTGCCAGCAGTTTTGCCGGATACGATGGCTACACCTTC. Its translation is CASSFAGYDGYTF.

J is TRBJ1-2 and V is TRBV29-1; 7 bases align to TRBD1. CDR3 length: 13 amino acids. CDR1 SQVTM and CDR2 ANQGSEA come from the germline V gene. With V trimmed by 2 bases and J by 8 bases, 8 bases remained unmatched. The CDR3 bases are TGCAGCGTTGAACCCAACAGGGGTCTCGGCTACACCTTC. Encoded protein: CSVEPNRGLGYTF.

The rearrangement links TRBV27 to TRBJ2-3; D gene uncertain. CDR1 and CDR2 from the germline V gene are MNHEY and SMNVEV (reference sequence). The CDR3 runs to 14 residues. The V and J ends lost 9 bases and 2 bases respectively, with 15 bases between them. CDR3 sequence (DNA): TGTGCCAGTAGTGGTCAAGACCCCACAGATACGCAGTATTTT. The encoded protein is CASSGQDPTDTQYF.

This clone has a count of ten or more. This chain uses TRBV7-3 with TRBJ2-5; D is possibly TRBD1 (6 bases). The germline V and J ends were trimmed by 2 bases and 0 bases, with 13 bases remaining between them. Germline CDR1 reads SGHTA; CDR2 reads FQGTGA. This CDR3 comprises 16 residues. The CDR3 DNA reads TGTGCCAGCAGCTTAGGGGTGGGGGACAACCAAGAGACCCAGTACTTC. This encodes CASSLGVGDNQETQYF.

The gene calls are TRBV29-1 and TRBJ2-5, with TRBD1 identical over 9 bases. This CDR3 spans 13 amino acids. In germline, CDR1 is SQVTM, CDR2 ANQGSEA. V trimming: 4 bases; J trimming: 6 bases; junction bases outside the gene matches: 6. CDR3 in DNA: TGCAGCGTTGGCCGGACAGGGGTACAGACCCAGTACTTC. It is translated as CSVGRTGVQTQYF.

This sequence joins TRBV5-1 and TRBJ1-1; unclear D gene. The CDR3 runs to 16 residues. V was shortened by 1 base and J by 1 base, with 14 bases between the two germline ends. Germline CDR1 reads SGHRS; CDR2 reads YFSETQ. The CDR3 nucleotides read TGCGCCAGCAGCTTGCCTTTAACCACACCGAACACTGAAGCTTTCTTT. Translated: CASSLPLTTPNTEAFF.

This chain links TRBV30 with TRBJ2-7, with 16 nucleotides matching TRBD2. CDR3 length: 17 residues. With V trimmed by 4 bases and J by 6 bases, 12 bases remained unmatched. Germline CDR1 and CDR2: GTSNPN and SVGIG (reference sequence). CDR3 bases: TGTGCCTGGACCGGGACTAGCGGGAGGGCCTTCAGTGGCGAGCAGTACTTC. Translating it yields CAWTGTSGRAFSGEQYF.

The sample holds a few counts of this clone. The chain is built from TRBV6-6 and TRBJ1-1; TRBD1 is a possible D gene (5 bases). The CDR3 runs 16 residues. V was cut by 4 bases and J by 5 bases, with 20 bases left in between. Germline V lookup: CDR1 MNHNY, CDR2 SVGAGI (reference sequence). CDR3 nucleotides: TGTGCCAGCAGTTTCCCCCTAGGTCAGGGAGGAACTGAAGCTTTCTTT. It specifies CASSFPLGQGGTEAFF.